The present entry profiles one T cell receptor (beta chain) with its context. Antigen unknown. The data were obtained in a study of graft-versus-host responses after intestinal transplantation. Germline values: CDR1 SQVTM, CDR2 ANQGSEA. The CDR3 has 12 residues. V was shortened by 3 bases and J by 5 bases, with 10 bases between the two germline ends. Study-level points and caveats: There were GvH clones found in recipient marrow, and some of them appeared first in ileum or blood.

Profiling relied on immunoSEQ multiplex PCR, and the TCRdb table lists in-frame clones only, not all of them. The profile shows fewer than 85,000 clones, roughly 94% of them singletons. This specimen was unstimulated CD8+ T cells sorted from spleen or lymph node cells, taken before intestinal transplant. This TCR came from a human donor who received an intestinal transplant. The V call is TRBV29-1, the J call TRBJ1-1; D gene unclear. The CDR3 DNA follows: TGCAGCGTTGAGGGCACGGAAACTGAAGCTTTCTTT. Its translation is CSVEGTETEAFF.